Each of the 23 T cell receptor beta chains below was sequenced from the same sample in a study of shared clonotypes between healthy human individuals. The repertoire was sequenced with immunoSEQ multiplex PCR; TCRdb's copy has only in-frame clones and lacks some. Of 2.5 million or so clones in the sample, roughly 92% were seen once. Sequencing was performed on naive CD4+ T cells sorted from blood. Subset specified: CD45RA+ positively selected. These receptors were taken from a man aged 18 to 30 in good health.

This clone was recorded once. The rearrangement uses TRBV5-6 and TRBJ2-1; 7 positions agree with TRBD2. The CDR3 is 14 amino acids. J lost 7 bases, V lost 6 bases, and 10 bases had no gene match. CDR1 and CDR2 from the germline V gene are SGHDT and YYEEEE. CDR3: CASTNVRGVNEQFF. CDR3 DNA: TGTGCCAGCACCAACGTTCGGGGGGTTAATGAGCAGTTCTTC.

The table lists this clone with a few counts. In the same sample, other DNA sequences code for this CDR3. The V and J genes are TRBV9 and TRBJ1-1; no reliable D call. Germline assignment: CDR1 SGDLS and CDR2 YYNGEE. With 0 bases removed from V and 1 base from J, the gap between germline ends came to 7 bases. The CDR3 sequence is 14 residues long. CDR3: CASSVGPANTEAFF. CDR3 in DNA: TGTGCCAGCAGCGTAGGGCCCGCGAACACTGAAGCTTTCTTT.

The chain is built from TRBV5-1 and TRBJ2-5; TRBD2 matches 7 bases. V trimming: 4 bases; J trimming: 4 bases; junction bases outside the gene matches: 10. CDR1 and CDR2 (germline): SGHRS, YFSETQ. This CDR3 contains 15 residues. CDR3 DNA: TGCGCCAGCAGCCCCGGGACTACCGAAGTAGAGACCCAGTACTTC. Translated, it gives CASSPGTTEVETQYF.

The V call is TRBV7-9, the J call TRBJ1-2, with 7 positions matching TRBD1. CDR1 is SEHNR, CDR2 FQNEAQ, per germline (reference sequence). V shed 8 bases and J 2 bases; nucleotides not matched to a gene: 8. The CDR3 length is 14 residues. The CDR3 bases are TGTGCCAGCCGAAGGGGGCAATCCAACTATGGCTACACCTTC. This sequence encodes CASRRGQSNYGYTF.

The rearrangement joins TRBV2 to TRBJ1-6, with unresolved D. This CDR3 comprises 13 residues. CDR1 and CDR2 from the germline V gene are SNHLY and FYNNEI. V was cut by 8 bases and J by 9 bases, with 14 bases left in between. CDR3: CASDEGFGSPLHF. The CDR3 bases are TGTGCCAGCGATGAAGGGTTTGGTTCACCCCTCCACTTT.

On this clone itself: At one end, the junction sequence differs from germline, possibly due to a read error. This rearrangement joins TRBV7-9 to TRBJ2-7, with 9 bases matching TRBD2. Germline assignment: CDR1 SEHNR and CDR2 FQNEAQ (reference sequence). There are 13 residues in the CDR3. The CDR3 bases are TGTGCCAGCAGCCCCCATGGGGGACTAGCATTGGTCTTC. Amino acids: CASSPHGGLALVF.

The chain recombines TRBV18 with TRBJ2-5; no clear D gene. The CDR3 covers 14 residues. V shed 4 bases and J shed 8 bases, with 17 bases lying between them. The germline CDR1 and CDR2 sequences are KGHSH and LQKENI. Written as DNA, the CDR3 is TGTGCCAGCTCACTCGATGACAAGCGCAGCACCCAGTACTTC. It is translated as CASSLDDKRSTQYF.

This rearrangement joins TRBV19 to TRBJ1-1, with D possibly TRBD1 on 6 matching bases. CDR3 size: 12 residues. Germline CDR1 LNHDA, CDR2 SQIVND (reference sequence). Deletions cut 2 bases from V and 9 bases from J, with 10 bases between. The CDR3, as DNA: TGTGCCAGTAGTATACAAACAGGGAAAGCTTTCTTT. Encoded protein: CASSIQTGKAFF.

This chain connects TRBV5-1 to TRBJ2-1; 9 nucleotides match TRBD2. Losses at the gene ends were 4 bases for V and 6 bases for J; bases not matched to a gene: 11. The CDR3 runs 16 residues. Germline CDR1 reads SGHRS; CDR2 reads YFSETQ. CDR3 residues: CASSPGLAYGPNEQFF. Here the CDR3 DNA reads TGCGCCAGCAGCCCGGGACTAGCCTACGGCCCCAATGAGCAGTTCTTC.

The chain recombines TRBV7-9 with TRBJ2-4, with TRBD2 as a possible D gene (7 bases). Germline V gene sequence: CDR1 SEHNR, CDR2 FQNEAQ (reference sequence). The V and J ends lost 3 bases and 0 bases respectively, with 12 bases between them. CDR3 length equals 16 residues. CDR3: CASSLSGDIAKNIQYF. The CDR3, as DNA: TGTGCCAGCAGCTTGAGCGGGGACATAGCCAAAAACATTCAGTACTTC.

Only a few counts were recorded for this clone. CDR3: CASTTRTGSGELFF. The DNA for the CDR3 is TGCGCCAGCACTACTCGGACAGGTTCCGGGGAGCTGTTTTTT. The chain is built from TRBV5-1 and TRBJ2-2; 7 bases map to TRBD1. The J segment lost 6 bases and the V segment lost 6 bases, leaving 8 bases of the junction unmatched. The CDR3 contains 14 residues. In germline, CDR1 is SGHRS, CDR2 YFSETQ.

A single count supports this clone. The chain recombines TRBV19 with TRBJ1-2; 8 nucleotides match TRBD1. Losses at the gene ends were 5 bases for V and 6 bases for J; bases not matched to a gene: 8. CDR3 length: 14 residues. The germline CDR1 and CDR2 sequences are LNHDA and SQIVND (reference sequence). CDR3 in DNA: TGTGCCAGTAGTGGCCAGGGGGCGTTCGATGGCTACACCTTC. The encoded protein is CASSGQGAFDGYTF.

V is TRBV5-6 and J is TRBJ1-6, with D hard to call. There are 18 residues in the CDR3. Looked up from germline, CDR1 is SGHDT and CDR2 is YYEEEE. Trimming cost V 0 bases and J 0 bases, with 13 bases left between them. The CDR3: CASSLEGKGGSYNSPLHF. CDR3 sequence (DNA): TGTGCCAGCAGCTTGGAAGGGAAAGGAGGCTCCTATAATTCACCCCTCCACTTT. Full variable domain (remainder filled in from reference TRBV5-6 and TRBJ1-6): DAGVTQSPTHLIKTRGQQVTLRCSPKSGHDTVSWYQQALGQGPQFIFQYYEEEERQRGNFPDRFSGHQFPNYSSELNVNALLLGDSALYLCASSLEGKGGSYNSPLHFGNGTRLTVT.

CDR3 amino acids: CASTEGANTGELFF. As DNA, the CDR3 is TGCGCCAGCACCGAGGGGGCGAACACCGGGGAGCTGTTTTTT. The chain couples TRBV5-1 to TRBJ2-2; tentatively, D is TRBD1 (6 bases). CDR1 is SGHRS, CDR2 YFSETQ, per germline. V lost 6 bases and J lost 0, with 9 bases in between. CDR3 size: 14 residues. Drawing the rest from reference TRBV5-1 and TRBJ2-2, the complete variable domain is KAGVTQTPRYLIKTRGQQVTLSCSPISGHRSVSWYQQTPGQGLQFLFEYFSETQRNKGNFPGRFSGRQFSNSRSEMNVSTLELGDSALYLCASTEGANTGELFFGEGSRLTVL.

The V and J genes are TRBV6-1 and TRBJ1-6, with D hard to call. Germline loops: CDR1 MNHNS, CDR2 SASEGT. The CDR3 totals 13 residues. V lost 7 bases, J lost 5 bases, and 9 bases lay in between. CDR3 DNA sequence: TGTGCCAGCAAACAATGGGATAATTCACCCCTCCACTTT. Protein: CASKQWDNSPLHF.

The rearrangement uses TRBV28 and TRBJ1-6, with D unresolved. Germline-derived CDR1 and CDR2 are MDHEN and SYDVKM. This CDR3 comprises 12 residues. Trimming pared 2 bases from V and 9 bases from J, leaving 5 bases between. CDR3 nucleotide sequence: TGTGCCAGCAGTTTAGTCAGTTCACCCCTCCACTTT. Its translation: CASSLVSSPLHF.

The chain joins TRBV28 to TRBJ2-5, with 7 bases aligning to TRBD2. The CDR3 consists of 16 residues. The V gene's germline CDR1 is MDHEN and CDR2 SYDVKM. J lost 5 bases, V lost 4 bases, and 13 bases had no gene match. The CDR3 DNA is TGTGCCAGCAGTTACCCCGGGGGGACTCTAAAGGAGACCCAGTACTTC. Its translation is CASSYPGGTLKETQYF.

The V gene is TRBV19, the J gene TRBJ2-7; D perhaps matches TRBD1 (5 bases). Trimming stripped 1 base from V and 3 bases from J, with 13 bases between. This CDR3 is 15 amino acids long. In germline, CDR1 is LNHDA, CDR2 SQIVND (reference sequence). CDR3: CASSIGGGQDYEQYF. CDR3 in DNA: TGTGCCAGTAGTATAGGGGGTGGACAAGACTACGAGCAGTACTTC.

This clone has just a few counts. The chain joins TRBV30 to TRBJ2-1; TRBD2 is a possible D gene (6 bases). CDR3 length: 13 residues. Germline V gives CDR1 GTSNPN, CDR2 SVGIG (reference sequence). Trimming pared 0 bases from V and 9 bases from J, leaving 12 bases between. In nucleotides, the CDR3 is TGTGCCTGGAGTGTACGGCGGGACGCTGAGCAGTTCTTC. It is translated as CAWSVRRDAEQFF.

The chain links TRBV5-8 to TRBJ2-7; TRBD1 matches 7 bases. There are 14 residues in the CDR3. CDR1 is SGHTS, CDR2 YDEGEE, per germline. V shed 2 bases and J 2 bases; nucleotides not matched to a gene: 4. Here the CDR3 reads CASSFGTAPYEQYF. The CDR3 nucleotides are TGTGCCAGCAGCTTCGGGACAGCTCCCTACGAGCAGTACTTC. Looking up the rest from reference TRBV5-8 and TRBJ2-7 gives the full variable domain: EAGVTQSPTHLIKTRGQQATLRCSPISGHTSVYWYQQALGLGLQFLLWYDEGEERNRGNFPPRFSGRQFPNYSSELNVNALELEDSALYLCASSFGTAPYEQYFGPGTRLTVT.

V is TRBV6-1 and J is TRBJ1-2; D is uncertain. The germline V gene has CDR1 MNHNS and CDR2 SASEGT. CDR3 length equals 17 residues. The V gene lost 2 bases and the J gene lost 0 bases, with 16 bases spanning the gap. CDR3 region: CASSEWNISRANYGYTF. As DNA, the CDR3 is TGTGCCAGCAGTGAATGGAACATCAGTAGGGCTAACTATGGCTACACCTTC.

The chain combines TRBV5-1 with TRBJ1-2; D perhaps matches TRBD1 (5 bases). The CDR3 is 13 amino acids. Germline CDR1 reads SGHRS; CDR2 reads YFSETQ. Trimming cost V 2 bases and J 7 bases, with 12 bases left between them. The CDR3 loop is CASSFWPGGGYTF. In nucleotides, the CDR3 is TGCGCCAGCAGCTTTTGGCCGGGGGGTGGCTACACCTTC.

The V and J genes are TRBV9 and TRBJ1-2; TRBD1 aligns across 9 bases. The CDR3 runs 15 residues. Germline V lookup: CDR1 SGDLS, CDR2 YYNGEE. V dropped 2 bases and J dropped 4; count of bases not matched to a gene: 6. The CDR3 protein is CASSVEQGAGYGYTF. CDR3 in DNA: TGTGCCAGCAGCGTTGAACAGGGGGCTGGCTATGGCTACACCTTC. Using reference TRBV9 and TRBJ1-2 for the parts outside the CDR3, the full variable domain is DSGVTQTPKHLITATGQRVTLRCSPRSGDLSVYWYQQSLDQGLQFLIQYYNGEERAKGNILERFSAQQFPDLHSELNLSSLELGDSALYFCASSVEQGAGYGYTFGSGTRLTVV.